This is a list of T cell receptor beta chains from one sample in a study of blood T cell repertoires in COVID-19. Libraries were prepared by immunoSEQ multiplex PCR; TCRdb keeps only in-frame clonotypes and omits some of them. Counted here are thousands of clones, roughly 86% occurring once; the ten biggest clones make up about 16%. Sequencing was done on a sample of peripheral blood. The receptor set was obtained from a woman in her sixties or seventies with active COVID-19. Both conserved end residues are part of each CDR3. The D gene is left open where the match is weak. Clone size, where shown, is once, few, many, or a class for clones that have expanded.

size | D | J | V | CDR3 | DNA
NA | NA | TRBJ2-4 | TRBV5-6 | CASSTSGLAKNIQYF | TGTGCCAGCAGCACGAGCGGGTTAGCCAAAAACATTCAGTACTTC
NA | TRBD1 | TRBJ1-6 | TRBV6-1 | CASSGRTGVVHSPLHF | TGTGCCAGCAGTGGCCGGACAGGGGTTGTTCATTCACCCCTCCACTTT
NA | NA | TRBJ2-3 | TRBV6-5 | CASSYGPTASTDTQYF | TGTGCCAGCAGTTACGGCCCGACAGCGTCCACAGATACGCAGTATTTT
NA | TRBD2 | TRBJ2-1 | TRBV20-1 | CSANLAVPFF | TGCAGTGCCAACCTAGCGGTGCCGTTCTTC
NA | TRBD2 | TRBJ2-1 | TRBV6-5 | CASRAQRLAGPEQFF | TGTGCCAGCAGGGCCCAAAGACTAGCGGGTCCCGAGCAGTTCTTC
NA | TRBD2 | TRBJ2-1 | TRBV4-3 | CASSQDPGLAYNEQFF | TGCGCCAGCAGCCAAGATCCGGGACTAGCCTACAATGAGCAGTTCTTC
NA | TRBD1 | TRBJ1-1 | TRBV7-9 | CASSLGRLRTGVNTEAFF | TGTGCCAGCAGCTTAGGGCGTCTAAGGACAGGAGTGAACACTGAAGCTTTCTTT
NA | NA | TRBJ1-2 | TRBV10-3 | CAISEDGTGYLGYTF | TGTGCCATCAGTGAAGATGGCACAGGGTATCTTGGCTACACCTTC
NA | NA | TRBJ2-3 | TRBV1 | CTSSPVKGLAGGPATDTQYF | TGCACCAGCAGCCCGGTGAAGGGGCTAGCGGGGGGGCCTGCCACAGATACGCAGTATTTT
NA | TRBD2 | TRBJ2-3 | TRBV30 | CAWSEGLAGFTDTQYF | TGTGCCTGGAGCGAAGGACTAGCGGGATTCACAGATACGCAGTATTTT
NA | TRBD2 | TRBJ2-3 | TRBV9 | CASSVGIAGGYSTDTQYF | TGTGCCAGCAGCGTAGGAATAGCGGGGGGGTATAGCACAGATACGCAGTATTTT
NA | NA | TRBJ2-7 | TRBV29-1 | CSVGAPYEQYF | TGCAGCGTTGGAGCCCCCTACGAGCAGTACTTC
NA | TRBD2 | TRBJ2-7 | TRBV3-1/TRBV3-2 | CASSQGGTSGGHLF | TGTGCCAGCAGCCAAGGAGGAACTAGCGGGGGCCATCTCTTC
NA | TRBD2 | TRBJ2-6 | TRBV29-1 | CSVEVTRGVSGANVLTF | TGCAGCGTTGAAGTTACCCGGGGGGTTTCTGGGGCCAACGTCCTGACTTTC
NA | NA | TRBJ1-2 | TRBV28 | CASSLAALRYGYTF | TGTGCCAGCAGTTTAGCGGCGCTTCGCTATGGCTACACCTTC
NA | NA | TRBJ1-3 | TRBV3-1/TRBV3-2 | CASSRGRAGNTIYF | TGTGCCAGCAGCCGAGGCAGGGCTGGAAACACCATATATTTT
NA | TRBD1 | TRBJ2-3 | TRBV30 | CAWRGQGTDTQYF | TGTGCCTGGAGAGGACAGGGCACAGATACGCAGTATTTT
NA | NA | TRBJ1-2 | TRBV7-9 | CASSLFPQVEGYTF | TGTGCCAGCAGCTTATTCCCACAGGTCGAGGGCTACACCTTC
NA | TRBD1 | TRBJ2-7 | TRBV7-9 | CASSRQGLEQYF | TGTGCCAGCAGCCGACAGGGTTTGGAGCAGTACTTC
NA | TRBD1 | TRBJ1-1 | TRBV30 | CAWSAGGYTEAFF | TGTGCCTGGAGTGCAGGGGGATACACTGAAGCTTTCTTT
NA | TRBD1 | TRBJ1-2 | TRBV19 | CASRKDRAGTRSGYTF | TGTGCCAGTAGAAAAGACAGGGCGGGAACGCGGAGTGGCTACACCTTC
NA | TRBD1 | TRBJ2-7 | TRBV6-5 | CASSRQGLSSYEQYF | TGTGCCAGCAGCCGACAGGGGTTGAGCTCCTACGAGCAGTACTTC
NA | NA | TRBJ1-4 | TRBV29-1 | CSVQGKANEKLFF | TGCAGCGTACAGGGTAAAGCTAATGAAAAACTGTTTTTT
NA | NA | TRBJ1-2 | TRBV19 | CASSGTADLYGYTF | TGTGCCAGTAGTGGCACAGCAGATCTCTATGGCTACACCTTC
NA | NA | TRBJ1-2 | TRBV5-4 | CASSSPPQGYGYTF | TGTGCCAGCAGCTCACCACCACAGGGATACGGCTACACCTTC
NA | NA | TRBJ1-3 | TRBV3-1/TRBV3-2 | CASSPTAGRPTGNTIYF | TGTGCCAGCAGCCCGACCGCGGGACGACCTACTGGAAACACCATATATTTT
NA | NA | TRBJ1-2 | TRBV6-5 | CASSYIAGDYGYTF | TGTGCCAGCAGTTATATCGCCGGGGACTATGGCTACACCTTC
NA | TRBD1 | TRBJ1-2 | TRBV9 | CASSVVGTGGNGYTF | TGTGCCAGCAGCGTAGTTGGGACAGGGGGCAATGGCTACACCTTC
NA | NA | TRBJ2-5 | TRBV5-1 | CASSLLTEETQYF | TGCGCCAGCAGCTTGCTCACAGAAGAGACCCAGTACTTC
NA | NA | TRBJ2-6 | TRBV7-2 | CASSPRERRGSGANVLTF | TGTGCCAGCAGCCCGAGAGAACGGAGGGGTTCTGGGGCCAACGTCCTGACTTTC
NA | NA | TRBJ1-6 | TRBV21-1 | CASSVYRGFAYNSPLHF | TGTGCCAGCAGCGTATACAGGGGTTTCGCCTATAATTCACCCCTCCACTTT
NA | NA | TRBJ2-5 | TRBV7-2 | CASSLSRIQETQYF | TGTGCCAGCAGCTTATCGCGGATCCAAGAGACCCAGTACTTC
NA | NA | TRBJ2-7 | TRBV27 | CASKRTELYEQYF | TGTGCCAGCAAAAGGACAGAACTCTACGAGCAGTACTTC
NA | TRBD2 | TRBJ2-3 | TRBV7-2 | CASSLFGRETQYF | TGTGCCAGCAGCTTATTTGGGAGGGAAACGCAGTATTTT
once | NA | TRBJ1-2 | TRBV11-2 | CASSLTGSPIYGYTF | TGTGCCAGCAGCCTTACAGGATCTCCCATCTATGGCTACACCTTC
few | NA | TRBJ1-5 | TRBV14 | CASSQAGNMVYSNQPQHF | TGTGCCAGCAGCCAAGCAGGGAATATGGTCTATAGCAATCAGCCCCAGCATTTT
NA | NA | TRBJ1-1 | TRBV4-1 | CASSQDWGGPPHF | TGCGCCAGCAGCCAAGATTGGGGGGGTCCACCCCATTTT
NA | TRBD1 | TRBJ2-5 | TRBV18 | CASSRPGTGGQWSGKKTQYF | TGTGCCAGCTCAAGACCCGGGACAGGGGGTCAGTGGAGTGGGAAAAAGACCCAGTACTTC
NA | TRBD1 | TRBJ2-7 | TRBV29-1 | CSVLTGSDEQYF | TGCAGCGTCCTGACAGGGTCGGACGAGCAGTACTTC
NA | NA | TRBJ2-2 | TRBV9 | CASSAEGTPNTGELFF | TGTGCCAGCAGCGCCGAGGGAACCCCGAACACCGGGGAGCTGTTTTTT
NA | TRBD2 | TRBJ2-6 | TRBV7-2 | CASSLGLAASSGANVLTF | TGTGCCAGCAGCTTGGGACTAGCGGCTAGCTCTGGGGCCAACGTCCTGACTTTC
NA | TRBD1 | TRBJ2-5 | TRBV2 | CARRTGELGTQYF | TGTGCCAGACGGACAGGGGAGCTCGGGACCCAGTACTTC
NA | TRBD2 | TRBJ2-1 | TRBV6-4 | CASSAALADYNEQFF | TGTGCCAGCAGCGCCGCGCTAGCGGACTACAATGAGCAGTTCTTC
NA | TRBD2 | TRBJ2-3 | TRBV9 | CASSRRGASGAKGDTQYF | TGTGCCAGCAGCCGTAGAGGAGCTAGCGGGGCCAAGGGAGATACGCAGTATTTT
NA | TRBD1 | TRBJ1-2 | TRBV9 | CASSVVGAGGNGYTF | TGTGCCAGCAGCGTAGTTGGGGCAGGGGGCAATGGCTACACCTTC
NA | NA | TRBJ2-5 | TRBV5-1 | CASSLSGLQETQYF | TGCGCCAGCAGCTTGAGCGGGTTACAAGAGACCCAGTACTTC
NA | NA | TRBJ2-7 | TRBV29-1 | CSVGGLTGEQYF | TGCAGCGTTGGGGGTCTAACGGGGGAGCAGTACTTC
NA | NA | TRBJ1-6 | TRBV4-3 | CASSQDPGSNSPLHF | TGCGCCAGCAGCCAAGATCCGGGATCTAATTCACCCCTCCACTTT
NA | TRBD1 | TRBJ1-1 | TRBV19 | CASRGKRGRTEAFF | TGTGCCAGTAGGGGGAAAAGGGGGCGGACTGAAGCTTTCTTT
NA | NA | TRBJ2-3 | TRBV4-1 | CASSLEDYDTQYF | TGCGCCAGCAGCCTCGAGGACTATGATACGCAGTATTTT
few | TRBD1 | TRBJ1-2 | TRBV10-3 | CAISGALTGGGYGYTF | TGTGCCATCAGTGGGGCCCTGACAGGGGGAGGCTATGGCTACACCTTC
NA | NA | TRBJ1-4 | TRBV2 | CASLTHEKLFF | TGTGCCAGCTTGACACACGAAAAACTGTTTTTT
NA | NA | TRBJ2-7 | TRBV5-1 | CASSVSGTLLDEQYF | TGCGCCAGCAGCGTCTCGGGAACCTTATTGGACGAGCAGTACTTC
NA | NA | TRBJ2-2 | TRBV2 | CASQQENTGELFF | TGTGCCAGCCAACAGGAGAACACCGGGGAGCTGTTTTTT
NA | NA | TRBJ1-6 | TRBV2 | CASSRQSEGSPLHF | TGTGCCAGCAGCCGACAATCGGAGGGATCACCCCTCCACTTT